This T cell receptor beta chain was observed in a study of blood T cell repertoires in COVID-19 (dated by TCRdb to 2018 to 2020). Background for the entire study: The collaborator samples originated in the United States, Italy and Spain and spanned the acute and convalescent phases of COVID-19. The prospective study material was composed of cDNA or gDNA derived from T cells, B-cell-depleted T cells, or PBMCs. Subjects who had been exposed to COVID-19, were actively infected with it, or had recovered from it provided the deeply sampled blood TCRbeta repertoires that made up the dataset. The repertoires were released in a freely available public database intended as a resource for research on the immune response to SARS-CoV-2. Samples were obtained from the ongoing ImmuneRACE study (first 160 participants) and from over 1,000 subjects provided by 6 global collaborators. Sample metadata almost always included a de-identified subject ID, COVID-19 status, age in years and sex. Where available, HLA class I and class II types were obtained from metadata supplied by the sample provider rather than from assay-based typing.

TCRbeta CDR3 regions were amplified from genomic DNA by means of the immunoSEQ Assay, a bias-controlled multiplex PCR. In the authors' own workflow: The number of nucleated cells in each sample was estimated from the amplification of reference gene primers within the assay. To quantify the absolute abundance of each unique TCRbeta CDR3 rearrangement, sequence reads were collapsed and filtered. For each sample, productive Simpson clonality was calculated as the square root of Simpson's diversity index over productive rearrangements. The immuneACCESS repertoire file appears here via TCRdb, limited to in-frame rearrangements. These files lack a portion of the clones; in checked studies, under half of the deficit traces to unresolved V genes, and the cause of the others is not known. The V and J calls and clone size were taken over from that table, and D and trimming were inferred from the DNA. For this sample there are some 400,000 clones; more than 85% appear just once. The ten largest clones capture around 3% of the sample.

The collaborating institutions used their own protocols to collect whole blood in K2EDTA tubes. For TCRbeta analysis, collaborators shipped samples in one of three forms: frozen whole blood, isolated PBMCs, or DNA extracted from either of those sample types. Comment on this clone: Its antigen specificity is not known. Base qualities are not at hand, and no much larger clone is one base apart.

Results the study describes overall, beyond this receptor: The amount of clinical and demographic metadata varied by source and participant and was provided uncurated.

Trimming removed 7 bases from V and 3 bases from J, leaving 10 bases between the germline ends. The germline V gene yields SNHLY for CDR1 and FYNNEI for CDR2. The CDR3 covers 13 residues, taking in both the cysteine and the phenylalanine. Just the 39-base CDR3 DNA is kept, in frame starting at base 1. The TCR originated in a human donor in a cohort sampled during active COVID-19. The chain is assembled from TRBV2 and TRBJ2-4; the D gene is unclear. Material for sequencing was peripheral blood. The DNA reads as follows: TGTGCCAGCACACCCCCGGGCAAAAACATTCAGTACTTC. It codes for CASTPPGKNIQYF.